These T cell receptor beta chains were read from a single sample in a study of blood T cell repertoires in COVID-19. Sequencing was performed with immunoSEQ multiplex PCR; in TCRdb, only in-frame clones are kept and a portion is missing. Of a few hundred thousand clones in the sample, roughly 87% are singletons; the top ten hold more than 8.5%. Sequenced input: PBMCs or T cells enriched from blood (not recorded which). The receptors here all came from a woman aged 18-30 years who had recovered from COVID-19. CDR3s include the opening cysteine and the closing phenylalanine or tryptophan. A D gene is named only where the DNA matches it firmly. Rows may omit the clone size; those that give it use once, few, many or a size class.

CDR3: CASSLSATGQTEAFF
DNA: TGTGCCAGCAGCTTATCGGCGACAGGACAGACTGAAGCTTTCTTT
V: TRBV11-2
size: NA
D: NA
J: TRBJ1-1

CDR3: CASSYVVRVNFHEQYF
DNA: TGTGCCAGCAGTTATGTCGTCAGGGTTAATTTTCACGAGCAGTACTTC
V: TRBV6-2/TRBV6-3
size: NA
D: NA
J: TRBJ2-7

CDR3: CASSLTGSGSNYGYTF
DNA: TGCGCCAGCAGCTTGACGGGTTCAGGGTCAAACTATGGCTACACCTTC
V: TRBV5-1
size: few
D: NA
J: TRBJ1-2

CDR3: CASSYGTGDTYEQYF
DNA: TGTGCCAGCAGCTACGGGACAGGGGATACCTACGAGCAGTACTTC
V: TRBV7-2
size: NA
D: TRBD1
J: TRBJ2-7

CDR3: CASSLGTTGRQETQYF
DNA: TGCGCCAGCAGCTTGGGAACGACAGGGCGACAAGAGACCCAGTACTTC
V: TRBV5-1
size: NA
D: TRBD1
J: TRBJ2-5

CDR3: CATSDDSSTDTQYF
DNA: TGTGCCACCAGTGATGACAGTAGCACAGATACGCAGTATTTT
V: TRBV24-1
size: NA
D: NA
J: TRBJ2-3

CDR3: CASSLAFRGNEKLFF
DNA: TGTGCCAGCAGCTTAGCTTTCCGGGGTAATGAAAAACTGTTTTTT
V: TRBV11-2
size: NA
D: NA
J: TRBJ1-4

CDR3: CASRQQGGVSNEKLFF
DNA: TGCGCCAGCAGACAGCAGGGCGGAGTATCTAATGAAAAACTGTTTTTT
V: TRBV5-1
size: NA
D: NA
J: TRBJ1-4

CDR3: CASSESGAGNTIYF
DNA: TGTGCCAGCAGTGAATCAGGGGCTGGAAACACCATATATTTT
V: TRBV6-1
size: NA
D: NA
J: TRBJ1-3

CDR3: CASRPDRGWTEAFF
DNA: TGTGCCAGTAGACCAGACAGGGGTTGGACTGAAGCTTTCTTT
V: TRBV19
size: NA
D: TRBD1
J: TRBJ1-1

CDR3: CASSHITRGNNEKLFF
DNA: TGTGCCAGCAGCCATATAACTCGGGGGAATAATGAAAAACTGTTTTTT
V: TRBV3-1/TRBV3-2
size: NA
D: NA
J: TRBJ1-4

CDR3: CASSLSPGQVPGNTIYF
DNA: TGCGCCAGCAGCTTGTCACCGGGACAGGTACCTGGAAACACCATATATTTT
V: TRBV5-1
size: NA
D: TRBD1
J: TRBJ1-3

CDR3: CASSPGTVNTEAFF
DNA: TGTGCCAGCAGCCCCGGGACAGTGAACACTGAAGCTTTCTTT
V: TRBV28
size: NA
D: TRBD1
J: TRBJ1-1

CDR3: CASSGTAANYGYTF
DNA: TGTGCCAGTAGTGGAACAGCGGCTAACTATGGCTACACCTTC
V: TRBV19
size: NA
D: NA
J: TRBJ1-2

CDR3: CASRRRTGPDTEAFF
DNA: TGTGCCAGCCGGCGTAGGACAGGCCCGGACACTGAAGCTTTCTTT
V: TRBV6-5
size: NA
D: TRBD1
J: TRBJ1-1

CDR3: CASKSGTGDTEAFF
DNA: TGTGCCAGCAAGTCGGGGACAGGAGACACTGAAGCTTTCTTT
V: TRBV18
size: NA
D: TRBD1
J: TRBJ1-1

CDR3: CASRGPRDSPLHF
DNA: TGTGCCAGCAGGGGTCCACGTGATTCACCCCTCCACTTT
V: TRBV18
size: NA
D: NA
J: TRBJ1-6

CDR3: CASSQEHGDTQYF
DNA: TGCGCCAGCAGCCAAGAACATGGAGATACGCAGTATTTT
V: TRBV4-3
size: NA
D: NA
J: TRBJ2-3

CDR3: CASSEVVGTEAFF
DNA: TGTGCCAGCAGTGAAGTTGTCGGCACTGAAGCTTTCTTT
V: TRBV2
size: NA
D: NA
J: TRBJ1-1

CDR3: CASSSRQGNFGSPLHF
DNA: TGTGCCAGCAGTTCTCGACAGGGGAATTTTGGTTCACCCCTCCACTTT
V: TRBV6-6
size: NA
D: TRBD1
J: TRBJ1-6

CDR3: CASSMQTGSGTGELFF
DNA: TGTGCCAGTAGTATGCAAACAGGGTCGGGGACCGGGGAGCTGTTTTTT
V: TRBV19
size: few
D: NA
J: TRBJ2-2

CDR3: CASSLEGTGNTIYF
DNA: TGTGCCAGCAGCTTGGAGGGTACTGGAAACACCATATATTTT
V: TRBV11-2
size: NA
D: NA
J: TRBJ1-3

CDR3: CASSPPTGGSEKLFF
DNA: TGTGCCAGCTCACCACCGACAGGGGGATCGGAAAAACTGTTTTTT
V: TRBV18
size: once
D: TRBD1
J: TRBJ1-4

CDR3: CASGDSLIGYTF
DNA: TGTGCCAGCGGGGACAGTCTCATCGGCTACACCTTC
V: TRBV2
size: NA
D: TRBD1
J: TRBJ1-2

CDR3: CASSLPSGDLKSTDTQYF
DNA: TGTGCCAGCAGCTTGCCCTCGGGGGACCTAAAAAGCACAGATACGCAGTATTTT
V: TRBV5-6
size: NA
D: NA
J: TRBJ2-3

CDR3: CASSIYGYTF
DNA: TGTGCCAGCAGTATCTATGGCTACACCTTC
V: TRBV3-1/TRBV3-2
size: NA
D: NA
J: TRBJ1-2

CDR3: CAWSVSGSNQPQHF
DNA: TGTGCCTGGAGTGTATCGGGTAGCAATCAGCCCCAGCATTTT
V: TRBV30
size: NA
D: NA
J: TRBJ1-5

CDR3: CASSRAGYNEQFF
DNA: TGTGCCAGCAGCCGTGCAGGCTACAATGAGCAGTTCTTC
V: TRBV7-9
size: NA
D: NA
J: TRBJ2-1

CDR3: CASRDRTRNTEAFF
DNA: TGCGCCAGCAGGGACAGAACGAGGAACACTGAAGCTTTCTTT
V: TRBV5-1
size: NA
D: NA
J: TRBJ1-1

CDR3: CASSPYLPWGQGIRSPLHF
DNA: TGTGCCAGCAGTCCCTACCTCCCCTGGGGACAGGGAATAAGATCACCCCTCCACTTT
V: TRBV6-6
size: few
D: TRBD1
J: TRBJ1-6

CDR3: CASSGGISTDTQYF
DNA: TGTGCCAGCAGCGGCGGGATCAGCACAGATACGCAGTATTTT
V: TRBV14
size: NA
D: NA
J: TRBJ2-3

CDR3: CASTPQPAGGYGYTF
DNA: TGTGCCAGCACCCCCCAGCCTGCAGGGGGCTATGGCTACACCTTC
V: TRBV28
size: NA
D: TRBD1
J: TRBJ1-2

CDR3: CASSPGASGGQQETQYF
DNA: TGTGCCAGCAGCCCCGGGGCTAGCGGGGGTCAGCAAGAGACCCAGTACTTC
V: TRBV11-2
size: NA
D: TRBD2
J: TRBJ2-5

CDR3: CASYPGQGARGTEAFF
DNA: TGCGCCAGCTACCCGGGACAGGGGGCCCGGGGGACTGAAGCTTTCTTT
V: TRBV5-1
size: NA
D: TRBD1
J: TRBJ1-1

CDR3: CASHTTTRVNTEAFF
DNA: TGTGCCAGTCACACCACGACCAGGGTGAACACTGAAGCTTTCTTT
V: TRBV18
size: NA
D: NA
J: TRBJ1-1

CDR3: CASSLYGGAGNSPLHF
DNA: TGCGCCAGCAGCTTGTATGGCGGGGCAGGGAATTCACCCCTCCACTTT
V: TRBV5-1
size: few
D: NA
J: TRBJ1-6

CDR3: CASEGQGYTEAFF
DNA: TGTGCCAGCGAGGGACAGGGGTACACTGAAGCTTTCTTT
V: TRBV2
size: NA
D: TRBD1
J: TRBJ1-1

CDR3: CASSPRLDRGPNEKLFF
DNA: TGTGCCAGCTCACCACGGCTGGACAGGGGGCCTAATGAAAAACTGTTTTTT
V: TRBV18
size: NA
D: TRBD1
J: TRBJ1-4

CDR3: CASSPSGGAETQYF
DNA: TGTGCCAGCAGCCCTAGCGGGGGGGCTGAGACCCAGTACTTC
V: TRBV9
size: once
D: TRBD2
J: TRBJ2-5

CDR3: CAISMELQETQYF
DNA: TGTGCCATCAGTATGGAGTTGCAAGAGACCCAGTACTTC
V: TRBV10-3
size: NA
D: NA
J: TRBJ2-5

CDR3: CASSQPGTGRSGYTF
DNA: TGCGCCAGCAGCCAGCCCGGGACAGGGAGAAGCGGCTACACCTTC
V: TRBV4-1
size: NA
D: TRBD1
J: TRBJ1-2

CDR3: CASTRRGRNTEAFF
DNA: TGTGCCAGTACCCGCAGGGGGCGGAACACTGAAGCTTTCTTT
V: TRBV19
size: few
D: TRBD1
J: TRBJ1-1

CDR3: CASSSVQGVYGYTF
DNA: TGTGCCAGCAGTTCCGTACAGGGTGTCTATGGCTACACCTTC
V: TRBV27
size: NA
D: NA
J: TRBJ1-2

CDR3: CASSAQGHQPQHF
DNA: TGTGCCAGCAGCGCACAGGGTCATCAGCCCCAGCATTTT
V: TRBV7-9
size: NA
D: NA
J: TRBJ1-5

CDR3: CASSPHSGGATDQFF
DNA: TGTGCCAGCAGCCCCCATAGCGGGGGGGCCACGGATCAGTTCTTC
V: TRBV7-3
size: NA
D: TRBD2
J: TRBJ2-1

CDR3: CASSADREGLPYGYTF
DNA: TGTGCCAGCAGCGCCGACCGGGAGGGCTTACCCTATGGCTACACCTTC
V: TRBV28
size: NA
D: NA
J: TRBJ1-2

CDR3: CASSYSPLDTQYF
DNA: TGTGCCAGCAGTTACTCCCCGCTGGATACGCAGTATTTT
V: TRBV27
size: once
D: NA
J: TRBJ2-3

CDR3: CASSVAQRGNEQFF
DNA: TGTGCCAGCAGCGTAGCCCAAAGGGGCAATGAGCAGTTCTTC
V: TRBV9
size: NA
D: NA
J: TRBJ2-1

CDR3: CASGLATGQGNYGYTF
DNA: TGTGCTAGTGGTTTGGCCACGGGACAGGGAAACTATGGCTACACCTTC
V: TRBV12-5
size: NA
D: TRBD1
J: TRBJ1-2

CDR3: CASSIDLRLTGGYYGYTF
DNA: TGTGCCAGTAGTATAGATCTAAGGTTGACTGGAGGATACTATGGCTACACCTTC
V: TRBV19
size: NA
D: NA
J: TRBJ1-2

CDR3: CATSDRQGVSYNEQFF
DNA: TGTGCCACCAGTGATCGACAGGGGGTATCCTACAATGAGCAGTTCTTC
V: TRBV24-1
size: once
D: TRBD1
J: TRBJ2-1

CDR3: CASSFTGSYNEQFF
DNA: TGTGCCAGCAGCTTCACCGGTTCCTACAATGAGCAGTTCTTC
V: TRBV7-3
size: NA
D: NA
J: TRBJ2-1

CDR3: CASSPSRTGELFF
DNA: TGTGCCAGCAGTCCTTCCCGGACCGGGGAGCTGTTTTTT
V: TRBV6-6
size: NA
D: NA
J: TRBJ2-2

CDR3: CASSYFPSSYGGLGANVLTF
DNA: TGTGCCAGCAGCTATTTTCCCTCCTCGTACGGGGGACTTGGGGCCAACGTCCTGACTTTC
V: TRBV21-1
size: NA
D: NA
J: TRBJ2-6

CDR3: CASTNNRGEKLFF
DNA: TGTGCCAGCACCAATAACAGGGGTGAAAAACTGTTTTTT
V: TRBV14
size: NA
D: TRBD1
J: TRBJ1-4

CDR3: CASSGARVDTGELFF
DNA: TGTGCCAGCAGTGGGGCCAGGGTGGACACCGGGGAGCTGTTTTTT
V: TRBV6-2/TRBV6-3
size: NA
D: NA
J: TRBJ2-2